This TCR beta chain came from a study of neurological immune-mediated disorders. Overall study: The 35 or so multiple sclerosis patients comprised about 30 that were relapsing-remitting and 3 that were secondary progressive. Findings and caveats of the study: The absence of any CDR3 amino acid sequence shared by expanded clones across subjects suggests that repertoires were private in all groups. Phylogenetic grouping put 18 of 34 multiple sclerosis patients' repertoires into one related-CDR3 cluster, a possible signature.

J lost 4 bases, V lost 7 bases, and 6 bases had no gene match. Germline values: CDR1 MNHEY, CDR2 SVGAGI. The CDR3 sequence is 13 residues long. Noted time point: longitudinal time-point 2. The authors produced cDNA by 5'RACE using 10-nucleotide random UMIs. TCRdb ran MiXCR on the 5' RACE reads and lists one entry per CDR3 protein. The sample lists 70,000 to 90,000 distinct CDR3 sequences, 5.8% occurring once. The table lists this clonotype with many counts. The antigen is not known. This rearrangement joins TRBV6-5 to TRBJ2-7, with 8 bases aligning to TRBD1. The material sequenced was PBMCs. This TCR derives from a woman aged 60-75 years with multiple sclerosis. CDR3 loop: CASMQGARYEQYF. In DNA, the CDR3 is TGTGCCAGCATGCAGGGGGCAAGGTACGAGCAGTACTTC.